The clone carrying this TCR beta chain was detected only a few times. This record comes from a study of control samples from healthy donors and cancer patients. This table comes from immunoSEQ multiplex PCR, and its TCRdb copy is limited to in-frame clones, with some not included. The table shows about 95,000 clones, with about 89% occurring only once. The CDR3 covers 19 residues. Germline values: CDR1 SEHNR, CDR2 FQNEAQ (reference sequence). Trimming took 1 base from V and 0 from J; bases not matched to a gene: 8. The source material was blood. The source is a woman aged 25 to 45 in good health. The V and J genes are TRBV7-9 and TRBJ1-5; 11 positions agree with TRBD1. DNA of the CDR3: TGTGCCAGCAGCTTAGAAATAGGGACAGGGGGTTATAGCAATCAGCCCCAGCATTTT. The encoded protein is CASSLEIGTGGYSNQPQHF. Together with reference TRBV7-9 and TRBJ1-5, the CDR3 gives the full variable domain: DTGVSQNPRHKITKRGQNVTFRCDPISEHNRLYWYRQTLGQGPEFLTYFQNEAQLEKSRLLSDRFSAERPKGSFSTLEIQRTEQGDSAMYLCASSLEIGTGGYSNQPQHFGDGTRLSIL.